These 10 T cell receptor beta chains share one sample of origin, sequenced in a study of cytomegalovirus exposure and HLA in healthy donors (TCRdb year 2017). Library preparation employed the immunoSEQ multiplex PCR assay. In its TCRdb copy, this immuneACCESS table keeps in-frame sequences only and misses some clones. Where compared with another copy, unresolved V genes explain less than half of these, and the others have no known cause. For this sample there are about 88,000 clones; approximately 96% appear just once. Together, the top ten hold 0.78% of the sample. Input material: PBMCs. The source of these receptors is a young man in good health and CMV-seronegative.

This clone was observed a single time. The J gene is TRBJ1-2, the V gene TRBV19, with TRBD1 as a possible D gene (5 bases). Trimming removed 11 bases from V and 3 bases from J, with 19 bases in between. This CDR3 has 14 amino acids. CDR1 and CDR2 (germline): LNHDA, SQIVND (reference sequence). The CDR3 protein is CAAAPDSLDYGYTF. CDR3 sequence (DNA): TGTGCCGCGGCCCCAGACAGCCTAGACTATGGCTACACCTTC.

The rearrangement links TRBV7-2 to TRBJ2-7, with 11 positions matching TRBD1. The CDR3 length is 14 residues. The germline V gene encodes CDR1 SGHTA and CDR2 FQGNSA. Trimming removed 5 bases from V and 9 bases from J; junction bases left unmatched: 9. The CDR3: CASSAGTGGRLQYV. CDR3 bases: TGTGCCAGCAGCGCTGGGACAGGGGGGCGGTTGCAGTACGTC.

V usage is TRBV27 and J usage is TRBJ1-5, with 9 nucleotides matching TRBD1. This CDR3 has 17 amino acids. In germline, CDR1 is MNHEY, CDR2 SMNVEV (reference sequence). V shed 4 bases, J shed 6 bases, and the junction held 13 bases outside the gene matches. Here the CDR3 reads CASSSLNIQGASQPQHF. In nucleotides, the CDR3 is TGTGCCAGCAGTTCGTTAAACATACAGGGGGCGAGTCAGCCCCAGCATTTT.

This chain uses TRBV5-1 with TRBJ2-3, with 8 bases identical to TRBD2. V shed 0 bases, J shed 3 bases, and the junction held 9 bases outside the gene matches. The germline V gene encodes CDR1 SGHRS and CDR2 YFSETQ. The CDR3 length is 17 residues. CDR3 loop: CASSLVLAGLGTDTQYF. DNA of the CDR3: TGCGCCAGCAGCTTGGTCCTTGCGGGACTAGGGACAGATACGCAGTATTTT.

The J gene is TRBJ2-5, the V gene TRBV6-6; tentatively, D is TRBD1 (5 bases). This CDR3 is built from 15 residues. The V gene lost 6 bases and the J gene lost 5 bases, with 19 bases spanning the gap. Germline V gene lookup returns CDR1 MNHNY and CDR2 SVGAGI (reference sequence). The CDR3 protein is CASSQTQSAGETQYF. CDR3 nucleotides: TGTGCCAGCAGCCAGACCCAGTCAGCAGGGGAGACCCAGTACTTC.

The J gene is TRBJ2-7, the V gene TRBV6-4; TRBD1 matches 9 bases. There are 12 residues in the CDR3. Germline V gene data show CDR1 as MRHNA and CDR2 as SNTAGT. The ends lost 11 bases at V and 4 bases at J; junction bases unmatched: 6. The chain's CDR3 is CARDRESYEQYV. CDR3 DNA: TGTGCCCGGGACAGGGAATCGTACGAGCAGTACGTC.

CDR3 sequence reads: CASSRQSTEAFF. CDR3 nucleotides: TGTGCCAGCAGTCGACAATCTACTGAAGCTTTCTTT. The V and J genes are TRBV6-5 and TRBJ1-1; unclear D gene. The CDR3 sequence is 12 residues long. Germline V gives CDR1 MNHEY, CDR2 SVGAGI. The V end lost 5 bases, the J end lost 5 bases, and 9 bases lay between the germline ends.

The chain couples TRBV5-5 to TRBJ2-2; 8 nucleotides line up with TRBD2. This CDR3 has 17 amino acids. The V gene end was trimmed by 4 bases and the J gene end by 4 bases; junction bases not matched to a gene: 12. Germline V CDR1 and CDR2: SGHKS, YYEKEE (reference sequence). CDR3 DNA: TGTGCCAGCAGCGCGGAACGGGGACTAGTGAGCACCGGGGAGCTGTTTTTT. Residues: CASSAERGLVSTGELFF.

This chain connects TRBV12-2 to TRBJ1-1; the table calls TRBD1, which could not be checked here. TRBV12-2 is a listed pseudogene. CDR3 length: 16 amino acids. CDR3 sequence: CASRLADGQECTEAFF. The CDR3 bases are TGTGCAAGTCGCTTAGCGGATGGACAGGAGTGCACTGAAGCTTTCTTT.

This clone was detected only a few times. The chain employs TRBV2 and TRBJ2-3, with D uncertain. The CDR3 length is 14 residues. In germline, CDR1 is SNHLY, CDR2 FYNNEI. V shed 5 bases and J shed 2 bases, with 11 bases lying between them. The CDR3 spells CASSLLANTDTQYF. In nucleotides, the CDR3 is TGTGCCAGCAGTTTGTTAGCCAACACAGATACGCAGTATTTT.